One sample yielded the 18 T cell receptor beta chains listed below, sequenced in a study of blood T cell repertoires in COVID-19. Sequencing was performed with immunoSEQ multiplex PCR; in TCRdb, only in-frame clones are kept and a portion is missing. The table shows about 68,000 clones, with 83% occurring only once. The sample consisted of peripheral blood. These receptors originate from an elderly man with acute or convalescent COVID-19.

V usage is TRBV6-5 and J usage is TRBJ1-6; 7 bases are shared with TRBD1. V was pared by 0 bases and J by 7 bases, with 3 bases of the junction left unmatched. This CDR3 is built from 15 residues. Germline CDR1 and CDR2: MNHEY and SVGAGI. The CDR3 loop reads CASSYSNRGNSPLHF. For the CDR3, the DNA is TGTGCCAGCAGTTACTCGAACAGGGGCAATTCACCCCTCCACTTT.

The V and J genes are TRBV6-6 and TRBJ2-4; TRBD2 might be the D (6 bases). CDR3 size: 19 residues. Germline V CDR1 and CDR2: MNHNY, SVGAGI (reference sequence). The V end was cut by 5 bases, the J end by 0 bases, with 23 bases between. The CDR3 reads CASSPRDSGLFLAKNIQYF. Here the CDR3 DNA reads TGTGCCAGCAGTCCACGGGATAGCGGACTATTCCTAGCCAAAAACATTCAGTACTTC.

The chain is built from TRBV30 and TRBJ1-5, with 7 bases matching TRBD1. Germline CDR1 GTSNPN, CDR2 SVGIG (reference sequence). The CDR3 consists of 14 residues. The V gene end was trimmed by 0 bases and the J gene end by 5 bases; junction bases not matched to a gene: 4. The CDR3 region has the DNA TGTGCCTGGAGTGTGCACAGGGGTGATCAGCCCCAGCATTTT. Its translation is CAWSVHRGDQPQHF.

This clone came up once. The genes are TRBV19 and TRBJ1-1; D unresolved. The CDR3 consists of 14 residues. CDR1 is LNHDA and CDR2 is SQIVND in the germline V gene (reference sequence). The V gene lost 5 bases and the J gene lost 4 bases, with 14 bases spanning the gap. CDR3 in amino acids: CASSPEPRGTEAFF. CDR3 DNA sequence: TGTGCCAGTAGTCCCGAGCCTAGAGGCACTGAAGCTTTCTTT.

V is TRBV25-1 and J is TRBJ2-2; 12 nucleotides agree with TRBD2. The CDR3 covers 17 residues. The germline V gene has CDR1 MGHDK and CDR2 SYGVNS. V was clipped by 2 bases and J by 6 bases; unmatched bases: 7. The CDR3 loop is CASSELAGGPQSGELFF. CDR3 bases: TGTGCCAGCAGTGAACTAGCGGGAGGGCCACAATCCGGGGAGCTGTTTTTT.

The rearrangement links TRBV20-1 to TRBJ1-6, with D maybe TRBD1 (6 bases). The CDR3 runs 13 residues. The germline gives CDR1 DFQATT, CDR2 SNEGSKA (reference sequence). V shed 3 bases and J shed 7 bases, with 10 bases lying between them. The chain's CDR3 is CSASTTGNSPLHF. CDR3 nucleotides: TGCAGTGCTAGTACCACAGGGAATTCACCCCTCCACTTT.

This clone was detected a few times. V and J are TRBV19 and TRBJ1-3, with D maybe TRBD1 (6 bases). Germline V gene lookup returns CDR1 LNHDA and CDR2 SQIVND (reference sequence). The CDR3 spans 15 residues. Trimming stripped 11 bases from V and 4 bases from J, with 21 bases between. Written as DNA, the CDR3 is TGTGCCTCAAACCTTGCAGGGGCATCCGGAAACACCATATATTTT. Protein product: CASNLAGASGNTIYF.

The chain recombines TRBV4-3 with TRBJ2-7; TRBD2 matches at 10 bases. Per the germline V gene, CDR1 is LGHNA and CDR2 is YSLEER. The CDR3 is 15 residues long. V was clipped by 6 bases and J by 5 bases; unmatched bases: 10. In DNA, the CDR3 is TGCGCCAGCAGTTTCTTAGCGGGGGGCCCTCACGAGCAGTACTTC. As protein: CASSFLAGGPHEQYF.

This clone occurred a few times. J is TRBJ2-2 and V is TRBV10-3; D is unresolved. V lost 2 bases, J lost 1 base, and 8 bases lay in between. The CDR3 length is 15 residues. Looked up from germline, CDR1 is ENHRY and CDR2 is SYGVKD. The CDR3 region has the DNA TGTGCCATCAGTGAGGCGGAGTTGAACACCGGGGAGCTGTTTTTT. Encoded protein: CAISEAELNTGELFF.

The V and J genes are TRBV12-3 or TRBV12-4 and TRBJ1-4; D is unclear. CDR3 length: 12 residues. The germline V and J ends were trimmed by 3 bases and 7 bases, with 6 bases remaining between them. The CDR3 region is CASSFSSEKLFF. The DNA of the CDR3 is TGTGCCAGCAGTTTTTCGAGTGAAAAACTGTTTTTT.

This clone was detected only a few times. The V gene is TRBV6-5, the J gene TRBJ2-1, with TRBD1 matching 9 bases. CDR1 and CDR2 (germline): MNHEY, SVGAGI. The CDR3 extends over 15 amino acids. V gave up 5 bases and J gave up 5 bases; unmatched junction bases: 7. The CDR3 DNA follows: TGTGCCAGCAGTACATCCGGACAGGGGAACAATGAGCAGTTCTTC. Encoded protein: CASSTSGQGNNEQFF.

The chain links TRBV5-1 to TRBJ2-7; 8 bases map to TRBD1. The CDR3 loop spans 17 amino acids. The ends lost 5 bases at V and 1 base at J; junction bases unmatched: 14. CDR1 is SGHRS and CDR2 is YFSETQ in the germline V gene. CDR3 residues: CASRAGGSALGSYEQYF. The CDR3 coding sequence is TGCGCCAGCAGAGCAGGGGGCTCGGCTCTAGGATCCTACGAGCAGTACTTC. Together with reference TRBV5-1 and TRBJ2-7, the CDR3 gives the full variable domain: KAGVTQTPRYLIKTRGQQVTLSCSPISGHRSVSWYQQTPGQGLQFLFEYFSETQRNKGNFPGRFSGRQFSNSRSEMNVSTLELGDSALYLCASRAGGSALGSYEQYFGPGTRLTVT.

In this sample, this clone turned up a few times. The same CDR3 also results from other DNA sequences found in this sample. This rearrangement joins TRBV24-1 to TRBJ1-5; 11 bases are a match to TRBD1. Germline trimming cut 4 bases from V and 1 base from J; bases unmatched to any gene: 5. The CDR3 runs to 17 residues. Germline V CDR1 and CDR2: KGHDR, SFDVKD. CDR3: CATSDSGQGASNQPQHF. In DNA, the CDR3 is TGTGCCACCAGTGACTCAGGACAGGGGGCGAGCAATCAGCCCCAGCATTTT.

CDR3: CASSRSSGGPYEQYF. Written as DNA, the CDR3 is TGCGCCAGCAGTCGGTCTAGCGGGGGCCCCTACGAGCAGTACTTC. The rearrangement links TRBV5-1 to TRBJ2-7, with 10 bases lining up with TRBD2. J lost 2 bases, V lost 5 bases, and 7 bases had no gene match. The CDR3 sequence is 15 residues long. Germline-derived CDR1 and CDR2 are SGHRS and YFSETQ. The variable domain in full, completed from reference TRBV5-1 and TRBJ2-7, reads KAGVTQTPRYLIKTRGQQVTLSCSPISGHRSVSWYQQTPGQGLQFLFEYFSETQRNKGNFPGRFSGRQFSNSRSEMNVSTLELGDSALYLCASSRSSGGPYEQYFGPGTRLTVT.

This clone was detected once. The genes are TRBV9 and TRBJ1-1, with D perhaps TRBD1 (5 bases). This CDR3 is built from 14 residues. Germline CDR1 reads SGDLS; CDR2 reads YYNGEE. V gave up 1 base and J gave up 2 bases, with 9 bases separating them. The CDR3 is CASSVQTGNTEAFF. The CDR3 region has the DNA TGTGCCAGCAGCGTACAAACAGGAAACACTGAAGCTTTCTTT.

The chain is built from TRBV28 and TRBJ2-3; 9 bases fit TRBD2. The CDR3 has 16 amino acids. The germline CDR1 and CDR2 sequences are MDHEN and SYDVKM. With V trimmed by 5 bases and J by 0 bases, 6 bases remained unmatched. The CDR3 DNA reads TGTGCCAGCAGTACGCCGACTAGCGGAAGCACAGATACGCAGTATTTT. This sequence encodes CASSTPTSGSTDTQYF.

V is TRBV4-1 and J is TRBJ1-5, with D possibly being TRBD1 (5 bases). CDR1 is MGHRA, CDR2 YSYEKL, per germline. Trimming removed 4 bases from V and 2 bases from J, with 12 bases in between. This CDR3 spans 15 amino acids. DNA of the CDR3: TGCGCCAGCAGCCGCGGTTGGGGGGGCAATCAGCCCCAGCATTTT. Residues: CASSRGWGGNQPQHF.

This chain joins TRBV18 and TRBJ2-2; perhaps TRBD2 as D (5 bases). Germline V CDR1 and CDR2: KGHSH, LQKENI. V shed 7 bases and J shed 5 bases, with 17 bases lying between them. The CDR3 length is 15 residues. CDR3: CASLTTGILTGELFF. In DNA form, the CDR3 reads TGTGCCAGCTTAACCACGGGGATACTAACCGGGGAGCTGTTTTTT.